Listed below are T cell receptor beta chains from one sample, sequenced in a study of T-cell reconstitution after alpha-beta-depleted transplantation in children. TCRdb fed the PCR reads into MiXCR, producing one record per CDR3 protein. The sample shows around 380,000 distinct CDR3 sequences, 11% of them seen only once. The specimen was PBMCs from the stem cell graft donor, collected from the stem cell graft. All receptors come from a human donor who donated a stem cell graft to a child with acute myeloid leukemia. CDR3s include the opening cysteine and the closing phenylalanine or tryptophan. D genes are given only for firm matches. Some rows have no size entry. The others give once, few or many, or a class for an expanded clone.

V gene	clone size	D gene	J gene	CDR3 DNA	CDR3 protein
TRBV4-2	-	TRBD2	TRBJ2-5	TGTGCCAGCAGCCAAGCCTCGACTAGCGGGAAAGAGACCCAGTACTTC	CASSQASTSGKETQYF
TRBV6-5	many	TRBD2	TRBJ2-1	TGTGCCAGCAGTTACTCCCCCCAGCGGGGTCAGAATGAGCAGTTCTTC	CASSYSPQRGQNEQFF
TRBV5-1	-	TRBD2	TRBJ2-3	TGCGCCAGCATGGCTAGCGGGGTAACAGATACGCAGTATTTT	CASMASGVTDTQYF
TRBV5-1	-	-	TRBJ2-7	TGCGCCAGCGTCGGCGACTTTCCCTACGAGCAGTACTTC	CASVGDFPYEQYF
TRBV5-6	many	-	TRBJ2-3	TGTGCCAGCAGCTTGGGTGGGAGCATTCGCACAGATACGCAGTATTTT	CASSLGGSIRTDTQYF
TRBV5-1	-	-	TRBJ2-2	TGCGCCAGCAGCTTTAGTCGCCAGGGGCCAACCGGGGAGCTGTTTTTT	CASSFSRQGPTGELFF
TRBV20-1	few	TRBD1	TRBJ2-7	TGCAGTGCTAGCGGGACAGGGGCGATCTACGAGCAGTACTTC	CSASGTGAIYEQYF
TRBV12-5	-	-	TRBJ2-7	TGTGCTAGTGGTTTGAGCTCCTACGAGCAGTACTTC	CASGLSSYEQYF
TRBV6-2/TRBV6-3	few	-	TRBJ2-1	TGTGCCAGCAGTCGACTAATCAAGGAGAATGAGCAGTTCTTC	CASSRLIKENEQFF
TRBV9	-	TRBD1	TRBJ2-7	TGTGCCAGCAGCGAGACAGGGGCTGGCCTCTACGAGCAGTACTTC	CASSETGAGLYEQYF
TRBV6-4	many	TRBD1	TRBJ2-4	TGTGCCAGCAGTGAAACAGGGGACAAAAACATTCAGTACTTC	CASSETGDKNIQYF
TRBV5-1	few	TRBD1	TRBJ2-7	TGCGCCAGCAGCAATCCCGCCCAGGGGGACGAGCAGTACTTC	CASSNPAQGDEQYF
TRBV5-6	many	-	TRBJ1-5	TGTGCCAGCAGCAGGACGAAGAATCAGCCCCAGCATTTT	CASSRTKNQPQHF
TRBV14	few	-	TRBJ1-3	TGTGCCAGCAGCCAAGACCGCGCTAGAAACACCATATATTTT	CASSQDRARNTIYF
TRBV5-1	few	TRBD1	TRBJ2-1	TGCGCCAGCAGCTTGGCCAGGGACAGAACCTACAATGAGCAGTTCTTC	CASSLARDRTYNEQFF
TRBV20-1	-	-	TRBJ2-7	TGCAGTGCTAGAGTAAAGGGTGGAACCTACGAGCAGTACTTC	CSARVKGGTYEQYF
TRBV2	few	-	TRBJ2-3	TGTGCCAGCAGTGCAATAGGGTCCGTAGGGGATACGCAGTATTTT	CASSAIGSVGDTQYF
TRBV5-4	few	-	TRBJ2-7	TGTGCCAGCAGCTTACAGGGAGGAGGCGAGCAGTACTTC	CASSLQGGGEQYF
TRBV5-5	few	TRBD1	TRBJ2-5	TGTGCCAGCCACACACGTGACAGGGAAGAGACCCAGTACTTC	CASHTRDREETQYF
TRBV20-1	many	TRBD2	TRBJ2-5	TGCAGTGCCCCGGGACTAGCGGGAGTAGAGACCCAGTACTTC	CSAPGLAGVETQYF
TRBV27	many	TRBD2	TRBJ2-7	TGTGCCAGCAGCTTGACTAGCGGGTACGAGCAGTACTTC	CASSLTSGYEQYF
TRBV20-1	-	TRBD2	TRBJ2-5	TGCTGTGCTAGAGATCTCTTGGCGGGGGGACAAGAGACCCAGTACTTC	CCARDLLAGGQETQYF
TRBV6-2/TRBV6-3	few	-	TRBJ2-7	TGTGCCAGCAGTTGGGGATTCGGCTACGAGCAGTACTTC	CASSWGFGYEQYF
TRBV20-1	many	TRBD1	TRBJ2-5	TGCAGTGCTAACGCGGGACAGGGTCCGGAGACCCAGTACTTC	CSANAGQGPETQYF
TRBV12-3/TRBV12-4	many	-	TRBJ2-1	TGTGCCAGCAGTTTATGGGGGACGGCCGCGGGGAATGAGCAGTTCTTC	CASSLWGTAAGNEQFF
TRBV29-1	-	TRBD1	TRBJ1-4	TGCAGCGGCCGAACAGGGGGTTATGAAAAACTGTTTTTT	CSGRTGGYEKLFF
TRBV15	few	TRBD1	TRBJ2-1	TGTGCCACCAGCATCAGGGGGCCCTACAATGAGCAGTTCTTC	CATSIRGPYNEQFF
TRBV19	-	-	TRBJ1-1	TGTGCCAGTAGCGGAGTAGAGGACACTGAAGCTTTCTTT	CASSGVEDTEAFF
TRBV29-1	-	-	TRBJ2-1	TGCAGCGTTGAAGAAACGGGGGCTTACAATGAGCAGTTCTTC	CSVEETGAYNEQFF